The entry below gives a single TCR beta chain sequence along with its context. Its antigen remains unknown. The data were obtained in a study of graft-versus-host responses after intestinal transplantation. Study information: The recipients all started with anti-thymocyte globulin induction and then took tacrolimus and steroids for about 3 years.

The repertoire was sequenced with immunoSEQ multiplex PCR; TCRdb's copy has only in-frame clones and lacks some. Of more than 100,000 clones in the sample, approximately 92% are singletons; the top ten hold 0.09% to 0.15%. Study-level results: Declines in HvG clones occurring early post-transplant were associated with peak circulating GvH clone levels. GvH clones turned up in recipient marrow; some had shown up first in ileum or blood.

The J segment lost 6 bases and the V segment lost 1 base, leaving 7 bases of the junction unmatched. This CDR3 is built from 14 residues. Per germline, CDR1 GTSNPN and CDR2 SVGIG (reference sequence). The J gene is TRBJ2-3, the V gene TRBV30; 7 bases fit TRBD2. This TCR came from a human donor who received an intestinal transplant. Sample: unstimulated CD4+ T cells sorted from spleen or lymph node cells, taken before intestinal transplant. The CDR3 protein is CAWSAGGGRDTQYF. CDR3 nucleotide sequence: TGTGCCTGGAGTGCGGGCGGGGGTAGGGATACGCAGTATTTT.